This is a list of T cell receptor beta chains from one sample in a study of T cell repertoires in cytomegalovirus infection. In TCRdb, the reads were re-called with MiXCR into one record per CDR3 protein. Of 200,000 or so distinct CDR3 sequences detected, approximately 30% appear once; the ten largest clones hold 31%. Source material: PBMCs. Receptors originate from a human donor in good health (CMV status not recorded). Some clones in this sample may be carry-over from other donors' samples. Both conserved end residues are part of each CDR3. Each record gives: clone size, D gene, V gene, J gene, CDR3 protein, CDR3 DNA. D genes are given only for firm matches. Only part of the rows carry a size: once, few, many, or a class if the clone is expanded.

clone size: -
D gene: -
V gene: TRBV11-2
J gene: TRBJ2-7
CDR3 protein: CASSPGTTSYEQYF
CDR3 DNA: TGTGCCAGCAGCCCGGGGACCACATCCTACGAGCAGTACTTC

clone size: -
D gene: -
V gene: TRBV18
J gene: TRBJ2-5
CDR3 protein: CASSQGRRQETQYF
CDR3 DNA: TGTGCCAGCTCACAAGGACGGCGCCAAGAGACCCAGTACTTC

clone size: -
D gene: -
V gene: TRBV12-3/TRBV12-4
J gene: TRBJ2-1
CDR3 protein: CASSLMSEGEQFF
CDR3 DNA: TGTGCCAGCAGTTTAATGTCCGAGGGTGAGCAGTTCTTC

clone size: -
D gene: -
V gene: TRBV7-9
J gene: TRBJ1-6
CDR3 protein: CASSRHNSPLHF
CDR3 DNA: TGTGCCAGCAGCAGACATAATTCACCCCTCCACTTT

clone size: -
D gene: TRBD1
V gene: TRBV19
J gene: TRBJ2-3
CDR3 protein: CASSIHRDRSTDTQYF
CDR3 DNA: TGTGCCAGTAGTATCCATCGGGACAGAAGCACAGATACGCAGTATTTT

clone size: -
D gene: -
V gene: TRBV20-1
J gene: TRBJ1-6
CDR3 protein: CSARERGSSYNSPLHF
CDR3 DNA: TGCAGTGCTAGAGAGCGTGGGAGCTCCTATAATTCACCCCTCCACTTT

clone size: many
D gene: -
V gene: TRBV7-8
J gene: TRBJ2-5
CDR3 protein: CASSLGGTLQETQYF
CDR3 DNA: TGTGCCAGCAGCTTAGGGGGCACCCTCCAAGAGACCCAGTACTTC

clone size: -
D gene: -
V gene: TRBV12-3/TRBV12-4
J gene: TRBJ1-1
CDR3 protein: CASTPSVGEAFF
CDR3 DNA: TGTGCCAGCACCCCCAGCGTTGGGGAAGCTTTCTTT

clone size: -
D gene: -
V gene: TRBV7-2
J gene: TRBJ2-2
CDR3 protein: CASSLEGTGELFF
CDR3 DNA: TGTGCCAGCAGCCTTGAGGGCACCGGGGAGCTGTTTTTT

clone size: -
D gene: TRBD1
V gene: TRBV6-2/TRBV6-3
J gene: TRBJ2-5
CDR3 protein: CASSDGQGQGETQYF
CDR3 DNA: TGTGCCAGCAGCGACGGACAGGGGCAGGGAGAGACCCAGTACTTC

clone size: few
D gene: TRBD1
V gene: TRBV12-5
J gene: TRBJ1-1
CDR3 protein: CASGLLTGGVSEAFF
CDR3 DNA: TGTGCTAGTGGTTTGTTAACAGGGGGTGTATCTGAAGCTTTCTTT

clone size: -
D gene: TRBD1
V gene: TRBV25-1
J gene: TRBJ1-1
CDR3 protein: CASSEWTGGDTEAFF
CDR3 DNA: TGTGCCAGCAGTGAATGGACAGGCGGAGACACTGAAGCTTTCTTT

clone size: few
D gene: TRBD1
V gene: TRBV12-3/TRBV12-4
J gene: TRBJ1-2
CDR3 protein: CASNDRGDYGYTF
CDR3 DNA: TGTGCCAGCAACGACAGGGGCGACTATGGCTACACCTTC

clone size: -
D gene: -
V gene: TRBV6-2/TRBV6-3
J gene: TRBJ2-7
CDR3 protein: CASSPTSFWDFRYEQYF
CDR3 DNA: TGTGCCAGCAGTCCCACAAGCTTCTGGGATTTTCGGTACGAGCAGTACTTC

clone size: few
D gene: TRBD2
V gene: TRBV7-2
J gene: TRBJ2-1
CDR3 protein: CASSVTSGQSSYNEQFF
CDR3 DNA: TGTGCCAGCAGCGTGACTAGCGGCCAGAGCTCCTACAATGAGCAGTTCTTC

clone size: many
D gene: -
V gene: TRBV11-2
J gene: TRBJ1-1
CDR3 protein: CASSRRDIANTEAFF
CDR3 DNA: TGTGCCAGCAGCCGGCGGGACATTGCGAACACTGAAGCTTTCTTT

clone size: many
D gene: TRBD1
V gene: TRBV5-1
J gene: TRBJ1-2
CDR3 protein: CASSRTIAGGVYGYTF
CDR3 DNA: TGCGCCAGCAGCCGTACGATTGCAGGGGGGGTCTATGGCTACACCTTC

clone size: few
D gene: -
V gene: TRBV6-1
J gene: TRBJ1-2
CDR3 protein: CASRATETYGYTF
CDR3 DNA: TGTGCCAGCAGAGCCACGGAGACCTATGGCTACACCTTC

clone size: few
D gene: -
V gene: TRBV20-1
J gene: TRBJ1-1
CDR3 protein: CSAFERMNTEAFF
CDR3 DNA: TGCAGTGCCTTTGAGCGAATGAACACTGAAGCTTTCTTT

clone size: -
D gene: -
V gene: TRBV20-1
J gene: TRBJ2-3
CDR3 protein: CSAPSLSTDTQYF
CDR3 DNA: TGCAGTGCCCCGTCCCTCAGCACAGATACGCAGTATTTT

clone size: -
D gene: TRBD1
V gene: TRBV5-4
J gene: TRBJ2-7
CDR3 protein: CASSGAGQGFYEQYF
CDR3 DNA: TGTGCCAGCAGCGGGGCGGGACAGGGCTTCTACGAGCAGTACTTC

clone size: many
D gene: -
V gene: TRBV7-2
J gene: TRBJ1-3
CDR3 protein: CASSFSSIFGNTIYF
CDR3 DNA: TGTGCCAGCAGCTTTAGTTCGATATTTGGAAACACCATATATTTT

clone size: few
D gene: -
V gene: TRBV7-3
J gene: TRBJ2-5
CDR3 protein: CASSLRAQETQYF
CDR3 DNA: TGTGCCAGCAGCCTAAGAGCGCAAGAGACCCAGTACTTC

clone size: -
D gene: TRBD2
V gene: TRBV20-1
J gene: TRBJ2-1
CDR3 protein: CSASTLAGVYNEQFF
CDR3 DNA: TGCAGTGCTAGCACACTAGCGGGGGTTTACAATGAGCAGTTCTTC

clone size: few
D gene: TRBD2
V gene: TRBV20-1
J gene: TRBJ2-3
CDR3 protein: CSAAPLAGGGDTQYF
CDR3 DNA: TGCAGTGCTGCTCCACTAGCGGGGGGTGGAGATACGCAGTATTTT

clone size: few
D gene: TRBD1
V gene: TRBV10-3
J gene: TRBJ1-1
CDR3 protein: CAITPGQGDTEAFF
CDR3 DNA: TGTGCCATCACCCCCGGACAGGGGGACACTGAAGCTTTCTTT

clone size: -
D gene: -
V gene: TRBV20-1
J gene: TRBJ1-2
CDR3 protein: CSARGERPNYGYTF
CDR3 DNA: TGCAGTGCTAGGGGGGAGCGACCTAACTATGGCTACACCTTC

clone size: few
D gene: TRBD1
V gene: TRBV29-1
J gene: TRBJ1-4
CDR3 protein: CSVETGVDEKLFF
CDR3 DNA: TGCAGCGTCGAGACAGGGGTCGACGAAAAACTGTTTTTT

clone size: -
D gene: -
V gene: TRBV6-5
J gene: TRBJ1-2
CDR3 protein: CASSETPASYGYTF
CDR3 DNA: TGTGCCAGCAGTGAGACGCCGGCCAGCTATGGCTACACCTTC

clone size: -
D gene: -
V gene: TRBV6-2/TRBV6-3
J gene: TRBJ2-4
CDR3 protein: CASVPPRRAKNIQYF
CDR3 DNA: TGTGCCAGCGTTCCCCCAAGGAGGGCCAAAAACATTCAGTACTTC

clone size: few
D gene: TRBD1
V gene: TRBV5-1
J gene: TRBJ1-6
CDR3 protein: CASSLRTGGNSPLHF
CDR3 DNA: TGCGCCAGCAGCCTCCGGACAGGGGGTAATTCACCCCTCCACTTT

clone size: -
D gene: TRBD1
V gene: TRBV6-8
J gene: TRBJ1-5
CDR3 protein: CASSVGQGVEPQHF
CDR3 DNA: TGTGCCAGCAGCGTCGGACAGGGGGTAGAGCCCCAGCATTTT

clone size: -
D gene: TRBD2
V gene: TRBV6-2/TRBV6-3
J gene: TRBJ2-1
CDR3 protein: CASRRSGGSSYNEQFF
CDR3 DNA: TGTGCCAGCAGACGGAGCGGGGGGAGCTCCTACAATGAGCAGTTCTTC

clone size: -
D gene: -
V gene: TRBV7-3
J gene: TRBJ2-1
CDR3 protein: CASSFGGGEQFF
CDR3 DNA: TGTGCCAGCAGTTTCGGGGGCGGAGAGCAGTTCTTC

clone size: -
D gene: -
V gene: TRBV6-1
J gene: TRBJ1-2
CDR3 protein: CASNEGTNYGYTF
CDR3 DNA: TGTGCCAGCAATGAGGGGACTAACTATGGCTACACCTTC

clone size: few
D gene: TRBD2
V gene: TRBV20-1
J gene: TRBJ2-1
CDR3 protein: CSPLAGGDNEQFF
CDR3 DNA: TGCAGTCCACTAGCGGGGGGCGACAATGAGCAGTTCTTC

clone size: -
D gene: -
V gene: TRBV20-1
J gene: TRBJ2-7
CDR3 protein: CSARDGGRSRSYEQYF
CDR3 DNA: TGCAGTGCTAGAGACGGGGGGCGCTCCCGCTCCTACGAGCAGTACTTC

clone size: -
D gene: -
V gene: TRBV7-6
J gene: TRBJ1-5
CDR3 protein: CASSHDSSNQPQHF
CDR3 DNA: TGTGCCAGCAGCCACGACAGCTCAAATCAGCCCCAGCATTTT

clone size: few
D gene: TRBD1
V gene: TRBV6-1
J gene: TRBJ1-2
CDR3 protein: CASSERQGPGYGYTF
CDR3 DNA: TGTGCCAGCAGTGAACGACAGGGGCCGGGCTATGGCTACACCTTC

clone size: -
D gene: -
V gene: TRBV6-2/TRBV6-3
J gene: TRBJ1-1
CDR3 protein: CASSNGVVMNTEAFF
CDR3 DNA: TGTGCCAGCAGTAACGGGGTGGTAATGAACACTGAAGCTTTCTTT

clone size: few
D gene: TRBD1
V gene: TRBV11-3
J gene: TRBJ1-1
CDR3 protein: CASSVTGGNTEAFF
CDR3 DNA: TGTGCCAGCAGCGTCACAGGGGGGAACACTGAAGCTTTCTTT

clone size: -
D gene: TRBD1
V gene: TRBV15
J gene: TRBJ2-1
CDR3 protein: CATSRVGGAYNEQFF
CDR3 DNA: TGTGCCACCAGCAGAGTAGGGGGCGCGTACAATGAGCAGTTCTTC

clone size: -
D gene: -
V gene: TRBV7-6
J gene: TRBJ2-6
CDR3 protein: CASSVRDTGANVLTF
CDR3 DNA: TGTGCCAGCAGCGTACGGGACACTGGGGCCAACGTCCTGACTTTC

clone size: -
D gene: -
V gene: TRBV15
J gene: TRBJ1-2
CDR3 protein: CATSRDGGRQLNYGYTF
CDR3 DNA: TGTGCCACCAGCAGAGATGGGGGGAGACAGCTTAACTATGGCTACACCTTC

clone size: -
D gene: -
V gene: TRBV11-2
J gene: TRBJ2-7
CDR3 protein: CASSLDGREQYF
CDR3 DNA: TGTGCCAGCAGCTTGGACGGACGCGAGCAGTACTTC

clone size: few
D gene: TRBD2
V gene: TRBV7-9
J gene: TRBJ2-5
CDR3 protein: CASSPSGGPEETQYF
CDR3 DNA: TGTGCCAGCAGCCCTAGCGGGGGACCTGAGGAGACCCAGTACTTC

clone size: -
D gene: -
V gene: TRBV12-3/TRBV12-4
J gene: TRBJ1-1
CDR3 protein: CTSSARVEAFF
CDR3 DNA: TGTACCAGCAGTGCCCGGGTGGAAGCTTTCTTT

clone size: -
D gene: -
V gene: TRBV2
J gene: TRBJ2-7
CDR3 protein: CASSAEASYEQYF
CDR3 DNA: TGTGCCAGCAGTGCGGAAGCTTCCTACGAGCAGTACTTC

clone size: few
D gene: -
V gene: TRBV27
J gene: TRBJ2-7
CDR3 protein: CASSPPGASSYEQYF
CDR3 DNA: TGTGCCAGCAGCCCCCCAGGGGCAAGCTCCTACGAGCAGTACTTC

clone size: many
D gene: -
V gene: TRBV6-1
J gene: TRBJ2-4
CDR3 protein: CASTQVGGAKNIQYF
CDR3 DNA: TGTGCCAGCACCCAGGTGGGGGGAGCCAAAAACATTCAGTACTTC

clone size: -
D gene: -
V gene: TRBV6-6
J gene: TRBJ1-2
CDR3 protein: CANNEGFNYGYTF
CDR3 DNA: TGTGCCAATAATGAGGGGTTTAACTATGGCTACACCTTC

clone size: -
D gene: -
V gene: TRBV6-2/TRBV6-3
J gene: TRBJ1-1
CDR3 protein: CASSLDSAKAFF
CDR3 DNA: TGTGCCAGCTCGTTGGACAGCGCTAAAGCTTTCTTT

clone size: -
D gene: -
V gene: TRBV4-1
J gene: TRBJ2-7
CDR3 protein: CASSQEKRGKSYEQYF
CDR3 DNA: TGCGCCAGCAGCCAAGAGAAACGGGGGAAGTCCTACGAGCAGTACTTC

clone size: few
D gene: TRBD1
V gene: TRBV6-5
J gene: TRBJ1-2
CDR3 protein: CASSSQAGSQGIGYTF
CDR3 DNA: TGTGCCAGCAGTTCCCAGGCAGGGTCACAGGGGATAGGCTACACCTTC

clone size: -
D gene: -
V gene: TRBV7-9
J gene: TRBJ2-6
CDR3 protein: CASSFHQTGANVLTF
CDR3 DNA: TGTGCCAGCAGCTTCCACCAGACTGGGGCCAACGTCCTGACTTTC